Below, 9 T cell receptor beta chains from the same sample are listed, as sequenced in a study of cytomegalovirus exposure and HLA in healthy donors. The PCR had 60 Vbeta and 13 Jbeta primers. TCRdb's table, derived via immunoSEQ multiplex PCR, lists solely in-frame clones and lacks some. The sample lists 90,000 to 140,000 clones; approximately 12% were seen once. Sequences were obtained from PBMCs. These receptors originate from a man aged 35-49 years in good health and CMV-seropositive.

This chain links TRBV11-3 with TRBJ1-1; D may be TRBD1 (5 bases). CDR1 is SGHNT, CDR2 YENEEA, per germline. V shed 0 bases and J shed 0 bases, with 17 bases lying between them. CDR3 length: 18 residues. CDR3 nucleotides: TGTGCCAGCAGCTTAGATACCCAGGGTAATCTCATGAACACTGAAGCTTTCTTT. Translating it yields CASSLDTQGNLMNTEAFF.

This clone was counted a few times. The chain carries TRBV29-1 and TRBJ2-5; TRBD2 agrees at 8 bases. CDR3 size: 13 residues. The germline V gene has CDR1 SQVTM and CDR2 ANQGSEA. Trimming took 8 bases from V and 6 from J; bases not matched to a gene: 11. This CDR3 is CSPEKREKQTQYF. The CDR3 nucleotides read TGCAGCCCCGAAAAGCGGGAGAAACAGACCCAGTACTTC.

CDR3 in DNA: TGTGCCAGCAACCAAGCGGGACTACAAGAGACCCAGTACTTC. It codes for CASNQAGLQETQYF. The chain recombines TRBV5-6 with TRBJ2-5; TRBD2 matches 7 bases. Germline V gene lookup returns CDR1 SGHDT and CDR2 YYEEEE. Trimming took 6 bases from V and 2 from J; bases not matched to a gene: 7. The CDR3 is made up of 14 amino acids.

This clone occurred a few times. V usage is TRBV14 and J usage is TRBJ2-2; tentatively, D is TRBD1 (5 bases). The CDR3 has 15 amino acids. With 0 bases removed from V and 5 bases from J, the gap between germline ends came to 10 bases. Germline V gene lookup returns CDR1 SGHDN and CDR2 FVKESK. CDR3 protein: CASSQDGAVTGELFF. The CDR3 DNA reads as TGTGCCAGCAGCCAAGATGGGGCTGTGACCGGGGAGCTGTTTTTT.

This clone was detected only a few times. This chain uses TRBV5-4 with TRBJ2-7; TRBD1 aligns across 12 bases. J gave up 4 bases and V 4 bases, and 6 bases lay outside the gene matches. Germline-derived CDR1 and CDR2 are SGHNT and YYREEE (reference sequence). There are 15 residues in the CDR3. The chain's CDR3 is CASSAGQGALYEQYF. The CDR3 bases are TGTGCCAGCAGCGCGGGACAGGGGGCTTTATACGAGCAGTACTTC.

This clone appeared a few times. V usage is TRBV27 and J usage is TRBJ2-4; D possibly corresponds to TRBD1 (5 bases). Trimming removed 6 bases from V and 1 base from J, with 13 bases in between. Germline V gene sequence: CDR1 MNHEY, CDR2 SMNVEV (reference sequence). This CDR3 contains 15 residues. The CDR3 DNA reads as TGTGCCAGCAGCCGCCAGGGTTGGGCCAAAAACATTCAGTACTTC. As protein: CASSRQGWAKNIQYF.

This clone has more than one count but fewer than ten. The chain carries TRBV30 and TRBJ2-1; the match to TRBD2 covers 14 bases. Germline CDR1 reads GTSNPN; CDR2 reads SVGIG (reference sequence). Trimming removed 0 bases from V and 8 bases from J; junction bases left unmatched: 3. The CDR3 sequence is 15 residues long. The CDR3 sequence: CAWSVRLAGGDEQFF. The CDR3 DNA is TGTGCCTGGAGTGTAAGACTAGCGGGAGGGGATGAGCAGTTCTTC.

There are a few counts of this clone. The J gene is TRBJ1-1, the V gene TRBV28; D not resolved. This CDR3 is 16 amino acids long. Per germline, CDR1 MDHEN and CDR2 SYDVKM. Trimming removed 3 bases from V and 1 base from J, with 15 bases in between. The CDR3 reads CASSFLGWVRNTEAFF. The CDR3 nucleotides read TGTGCCAGCAGTTTCCTAGGCTGGGTGAGGAACACTGAAGCTTTCTTT.

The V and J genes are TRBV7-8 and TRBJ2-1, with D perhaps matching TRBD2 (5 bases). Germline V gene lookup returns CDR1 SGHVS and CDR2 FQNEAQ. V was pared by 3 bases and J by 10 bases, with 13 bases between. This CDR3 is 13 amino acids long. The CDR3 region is CASSLGGSLEQFF. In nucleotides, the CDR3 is TGTGCCAGCAGCTTGGGTGGGAGCCTAGAGCAGTTCTTC. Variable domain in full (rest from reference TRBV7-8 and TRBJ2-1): GAGVSQSPRYKVAKRGQDVALRCDPISGHVSLFWYQQALGQGPEFLTYFQNEAQLDKSGLPSDRFFAERPEGSVSTLKIQRTQQEDSAVYLCASSLGGSLEQFFGPGTRLTVL.